The clone carrying this TCR beta chain was counted at least ten times. No antigen is known for it. This sample was included in a study of breast tumors, draining lymph nodes, adjacent tissues. Study-level results: Luminal-like breast cancer showed significantly greater tumor-nontumor repertoire similarity than basal-like breast cancer did.

Samples came from axillary lymph nodes draining the breast cancer. CDR1 and CDR2 (germline): MNHEY, SMNVEV (reference sequence). The CDR3 extends over 15 amino acids. Trimming took 5 bases from V and 1 from J, leaving 12 bases between them. TCRdb recomputed calls from the multiplex PCR reads with MiXCR, one row per CDR3 protein. The sample includes under 110,000 distinct CDR3 sequences, 30% of them seen just once. This TCR came from a female donor with breast cancer. Some clones in this sample may be carry-over from other donors' samples. The V gene is TRBV27, the J gene TRBJ1-3; maybe TRBD1 (6 bases). Sequencing input: axillary lymph node tissue. The CDR3 bases are TGTGCCAGCAGTCAAGCAGGGGTGTCTGGAAACACCATATATTTT. Translated, it gives CASSQAGVSGNTIYF.